This paragraph reports one T cell receptor beta chain. What it binds is unknown. This sample is drawn from a study of cytotoxic CD8 clonotypes in ibrutinib-treated CLL. Using immunoSEQ multiplex PCR, the repertoire was profiled, and TCRdb retains in-frame clones only, with some absent. The sample contains some 92,000 clones, approximately 77% of which appear only once. The study, taken as a whole, reports: Higher circulating CD8+ T-cell counts strongly accompanied higher baseline clonality, above age-matched healthy donors. Upon ibrutinib response clonality rose, and upon progression it fell back toward baseline.

The input for sequencing was PBMCs, taken after 24 months of ibrutinib treatment. This clonotype was sampled from a human donor with chronic lymphocytic leukemia.

The CDR3 loop is CASSLDVGYSYEQYF. The CDR3 DNA is TGCGCCAGCAGCTTGGATGTCGGTTACTCCTACGAGCAGTACTTC. The rearrangement joins TRBV5-1 to TRBJ2-7; D is unclear. The CDR3 extends over 15 amino acids. CDR1 SGHRS and CDR2 YFSETQ come from the germline V gene. Trimming shortened V by 0 bases and J by 0 bases, and 10 bases separated the two germline ends. Supplemented by reference TRBV5-1 and TRBJ2-7, the full variable domain reads KAGVTQTPRYLIKTRGQQVTLSCSPISGHRSVSWYQQTPGQGLQFLFEYFSETQRNKGNFPGRFSGRQFSNSRSEMNVSTLELGDSALYLCASSLDVGYSYEQYFGPGTRLTVT.